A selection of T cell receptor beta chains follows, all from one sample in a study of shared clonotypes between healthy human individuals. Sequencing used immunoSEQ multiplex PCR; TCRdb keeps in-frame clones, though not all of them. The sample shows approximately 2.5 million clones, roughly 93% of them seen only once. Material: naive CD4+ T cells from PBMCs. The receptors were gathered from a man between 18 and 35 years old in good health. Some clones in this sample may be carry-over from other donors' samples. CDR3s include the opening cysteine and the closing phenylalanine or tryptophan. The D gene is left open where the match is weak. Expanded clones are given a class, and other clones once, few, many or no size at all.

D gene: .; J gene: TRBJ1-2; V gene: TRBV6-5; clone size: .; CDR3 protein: CASNYAYDRLYGYTF; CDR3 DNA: TGTGCCAGCAATTACGCCTACGATCGCCTCTATGGCTACACCTTC
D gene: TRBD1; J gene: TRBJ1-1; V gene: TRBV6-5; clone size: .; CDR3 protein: CASRRDSLSTEAFF; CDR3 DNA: TGTGCCAGCAGAAGGGACAGTTTGAGCACTGAAGCTTTCTTT
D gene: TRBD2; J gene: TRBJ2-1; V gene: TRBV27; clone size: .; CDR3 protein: CASSLSGRPRNEQFF; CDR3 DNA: TGTGCCAGCAGTTTAAGCGGGAGGCCGCGGAATGAGCAGTTCTTC
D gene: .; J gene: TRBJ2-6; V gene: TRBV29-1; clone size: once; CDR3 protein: CSAESGANVLTF; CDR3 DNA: TGCAGCGCCGAGTCTGGGGCCAACGTCCTGACTTTC
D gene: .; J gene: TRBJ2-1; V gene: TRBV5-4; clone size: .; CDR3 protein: CASSLASDTLNEQFF; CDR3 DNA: TGTGCCAGCAGCTTGGCGTCCGACACCCTCAATGAGCAGTTCTTC
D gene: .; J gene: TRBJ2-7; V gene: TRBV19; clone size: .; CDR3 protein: CASSSSRPVDEQYF; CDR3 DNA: TGTGCCAGTAGCAGTTCCCGACCTGTGGACGAGCAGTACTTC
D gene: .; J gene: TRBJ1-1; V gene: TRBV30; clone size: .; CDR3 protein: CAWNLESTEAFF; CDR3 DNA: TGTGCCTGGAACCTGGAGTCCACTGAAGCTTTCTTT
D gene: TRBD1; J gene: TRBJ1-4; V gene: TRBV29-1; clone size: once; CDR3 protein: CSVDLGQGVEKLFF; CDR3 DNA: TGCAGCGTTGATTTGGGACAGGGTGTAGAAAAACTGTTTTTT
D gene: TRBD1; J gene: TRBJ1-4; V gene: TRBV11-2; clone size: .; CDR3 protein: CASSLNRGETNEKLFF; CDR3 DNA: TGTGCCAGCAGCTTAAACAGGGGGGAAACTAATGAAAAACTGTTTTTT
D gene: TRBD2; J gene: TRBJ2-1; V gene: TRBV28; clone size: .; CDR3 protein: CASLLAGARNEQFF; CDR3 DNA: TGTGCCAGTCTCTTAGCGGGAGCGCGGAATGAGCAGTTCTTC
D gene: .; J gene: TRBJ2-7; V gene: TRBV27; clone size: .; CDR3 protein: CASSSATYEQYF; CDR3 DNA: TGTGCCAGCAGTTCCGCAACCTACGAGCAGTACTTC
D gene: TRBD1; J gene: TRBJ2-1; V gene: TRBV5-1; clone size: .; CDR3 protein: CASSLRGTGLDEQFF; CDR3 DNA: TGCGCCAGCAGCCTTCGCGGGACAGGGCTCGATGAGCAGTTCTTC
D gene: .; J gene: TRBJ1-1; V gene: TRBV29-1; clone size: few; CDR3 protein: CSVEGGAGEMNTEAFF; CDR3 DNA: TGCAGCGTTGAAGGCGGGGCAGGAGAGATGAACACTGAAGCTTTCTTT
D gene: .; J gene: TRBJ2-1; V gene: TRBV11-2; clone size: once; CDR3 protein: CASSLALASRDEQFF; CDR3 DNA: TGTGCCAGCAGCTTAGCTCTAGCCTCCCGGGATGAGCAGTTCTTC
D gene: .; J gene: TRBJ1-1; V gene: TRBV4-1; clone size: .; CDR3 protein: CASSQDVRPQVNTEAFF; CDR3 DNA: TGCGCCAGCAGCCAAGATGTAAGGCCACAGGTGAACACTGAAGCTTTCTTT
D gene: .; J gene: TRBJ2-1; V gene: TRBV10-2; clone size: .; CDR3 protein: CASKRGGTVHEQFF; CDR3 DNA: TGCGCCAGCAAAAGGGGGGGCACAGTCCATGAGCAGTTCTTC
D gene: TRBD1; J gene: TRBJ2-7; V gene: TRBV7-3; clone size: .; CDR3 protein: CASSIMPGQGYEQYF; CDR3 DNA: TGTGCCAGCAGCATAATGCCGGGACAGGGGTACGAGCAGTACTTC
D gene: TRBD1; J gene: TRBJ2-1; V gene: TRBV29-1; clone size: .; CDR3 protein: CSGDRGNEQFF; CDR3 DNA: TGCAGCGGGGACAGGGGCAATGAGCAGTTCTTC
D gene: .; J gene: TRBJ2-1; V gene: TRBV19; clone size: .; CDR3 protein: CASSILSGDLNNEQFF; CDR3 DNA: TGTGCCAGTAGTATCTTGTCGGGAGACTTAAACAATGAGCAGTTCTTC
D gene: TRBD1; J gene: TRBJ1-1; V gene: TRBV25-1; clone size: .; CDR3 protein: CASSEDRGRDDTEAFF; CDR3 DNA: TGTGCCAGCAGTGAGGACAGGGGGCGCGACGACACTGAAGCTTTCTTT
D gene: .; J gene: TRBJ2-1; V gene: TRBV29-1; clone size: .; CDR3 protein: CSAGVGNEQFF; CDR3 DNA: TGCAGCGCGGGCGTGGGCAATGAGCAGTTCTTC
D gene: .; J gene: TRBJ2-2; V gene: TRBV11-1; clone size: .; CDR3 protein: CASSPLTNTGELFF; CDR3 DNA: TGTGCCAGCAGCCCCCTTACGAACACCGGGGAGCTGTTTTTT
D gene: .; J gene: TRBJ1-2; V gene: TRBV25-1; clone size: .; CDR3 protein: CASSETEGPRYYGYTF; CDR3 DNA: TGTGCCAGCAGTGAGACCGAGGGCCCGAGATACTATGGCTACACCTTC
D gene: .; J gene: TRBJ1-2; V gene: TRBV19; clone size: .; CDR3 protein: CASTSLRGYGYTF; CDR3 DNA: TGTGCCAGCACTTCTCTCAGGGGTTACGGCTACACCTTC
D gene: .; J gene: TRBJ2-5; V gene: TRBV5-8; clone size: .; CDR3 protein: CASSFPGSESQYF; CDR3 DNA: TGTGCCAGCAGCTTCCCAGGGAGCGAGTCCCAGTACTTC
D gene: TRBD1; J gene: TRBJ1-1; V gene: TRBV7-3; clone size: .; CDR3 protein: CASSRTGERTEAFF; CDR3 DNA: TGTGCCAGCAGCCGCACAGGGGAGAGGACTGAAGCTTTCTTT
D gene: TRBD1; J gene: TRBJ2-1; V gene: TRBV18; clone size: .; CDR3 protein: CASSPLSTGTGSSNEQFF; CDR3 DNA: TGTGCCAGCTCACCACTTAGTACCGGGACAGGGTCCTCCAATGAGCAGTTCTTC
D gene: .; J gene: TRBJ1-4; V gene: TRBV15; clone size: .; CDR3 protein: CATSSHGRRDEKLFF; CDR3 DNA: TGTGCCACCAGCAGCCACGGAAGGAGGGATGAAAAACTGTTTTTT
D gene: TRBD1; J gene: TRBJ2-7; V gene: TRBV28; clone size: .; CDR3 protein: CASSLRTGTATMSSYEQYF; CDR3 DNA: TGTGCCAGCAGCTTAAGGACCGGGACAGCCACGATGAGCTCCTACGAGCAGTACTTC
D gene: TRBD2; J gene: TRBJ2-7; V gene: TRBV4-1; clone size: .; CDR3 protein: CASSQVITSGSPYEQYF; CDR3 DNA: TGCGCCAGCAGCCAAGTTATCACTAGCGGGAGCCCTTACGAGCAGTACTTC
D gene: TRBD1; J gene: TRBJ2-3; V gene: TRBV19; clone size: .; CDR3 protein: CASSGSPGQGLTDTQYF; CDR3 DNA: TGTGCCAGTAGTGGGAGTCCGGGACAGGGGCTCACAGATACGCAGTATTTT
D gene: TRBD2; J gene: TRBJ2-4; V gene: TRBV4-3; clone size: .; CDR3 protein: CASSLFGGLAGQAKNIQYF; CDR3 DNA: TGCGCCAGCAGCCTTTTTGGGGGACTAGCGGGCCAAGCCAAAAACATTCAGTACTTC
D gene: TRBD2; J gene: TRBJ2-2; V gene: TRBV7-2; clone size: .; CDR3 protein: CASSTRQAGGGELFF; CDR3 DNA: TGTGCCAGCAGCACCCGACAGGCGGGGGGCGGGGAGCTGTTTTTT
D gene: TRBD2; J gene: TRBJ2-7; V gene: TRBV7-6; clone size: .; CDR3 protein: CASSLRETSGRKTYEQYF; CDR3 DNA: TGTGCCAGCAGCTTAAGGGAAACTAGCGGGAGGAAGACCTACGAGCAGTACTTC
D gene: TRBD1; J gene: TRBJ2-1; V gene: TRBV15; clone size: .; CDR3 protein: CATSRDRGLNEQFF; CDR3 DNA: TGTGCCACCAGCAGGGACAGGGGGCTGAATGAGCAGTTCTTC
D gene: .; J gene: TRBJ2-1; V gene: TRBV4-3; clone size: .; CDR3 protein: CASSQEPASVAYNEQFF; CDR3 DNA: TGCGCCAGCAGCCAAGAACCTGCTAGTGTCGCCTACAATGAGCAGTTCTTC
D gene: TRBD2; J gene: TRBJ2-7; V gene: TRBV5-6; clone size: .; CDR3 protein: CASSWGGLATYEQYF; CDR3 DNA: TGTGCCAGCAGCTGGGGCGGACTAGCGACCTACGAGCAGTACTTC
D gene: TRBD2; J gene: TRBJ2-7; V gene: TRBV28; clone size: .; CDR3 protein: CASSIMTLITSGGLPYEQYF; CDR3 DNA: TGTGCCAGCTCCATCATGACCTTAATTACTAGCGGAGGACTACCCTACGAGCAGTACTTC
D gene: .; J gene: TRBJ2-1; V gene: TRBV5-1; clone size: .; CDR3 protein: CASSLGTLSDEQFF; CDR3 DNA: TGCGCCAGCAGCTTAGGGACTCTAAGCGATGAGCAGTTCTTC
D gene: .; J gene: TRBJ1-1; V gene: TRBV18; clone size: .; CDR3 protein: CASSPGRRDTEAFF; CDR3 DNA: TGTGCCAGCTCACCGGGAAGACGGGACACTGAAGCTTTCTTT
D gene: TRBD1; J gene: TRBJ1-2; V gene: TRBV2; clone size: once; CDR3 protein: CASSVRDRDPRGGYTF; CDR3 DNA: TGTGCCAGCAGTGTAAGGGACAGGGATCCTCGCGGTGGCTACACCTTC
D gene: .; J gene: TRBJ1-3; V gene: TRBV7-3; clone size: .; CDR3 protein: CASSFGGSGNTIYF; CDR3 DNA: TGTGCCAGCAGCTTTGGGGGGTCTGGAAACACCATATATTTT
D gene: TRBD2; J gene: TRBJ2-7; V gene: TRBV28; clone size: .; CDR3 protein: CASSLGTSGSYEQYF; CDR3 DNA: TGTGCCAGCAGTTTGGGGACTAGCGGGAGCTACGAGCAGTACTTC